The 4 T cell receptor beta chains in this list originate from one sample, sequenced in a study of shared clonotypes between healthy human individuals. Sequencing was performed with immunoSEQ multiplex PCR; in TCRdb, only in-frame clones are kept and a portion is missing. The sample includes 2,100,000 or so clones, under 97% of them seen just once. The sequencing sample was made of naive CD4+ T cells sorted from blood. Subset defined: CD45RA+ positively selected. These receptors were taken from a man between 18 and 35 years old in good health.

The CDR3 spells CASSSSTGNQETQYF. CDR3 DNA sequence: TGTGCCAGCAGTTCATCGACAGGGAACCAAGAGACCCAGTACTTC. The rearrangement uses TRBV6-5 and TRBJ2-5, with 7 bases aligning to TRBD1. This CDR3 has 15 residues. Per germline, CDR1 MNHEY and CDR2 SVGAGI. Trimming at V came to 4 bases and at J to 0 bases, leaving 5 bases not matched to a gene.

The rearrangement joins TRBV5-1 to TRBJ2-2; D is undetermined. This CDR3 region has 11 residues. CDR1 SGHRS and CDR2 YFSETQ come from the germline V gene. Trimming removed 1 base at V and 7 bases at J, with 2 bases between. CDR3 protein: CASSLNGELFF. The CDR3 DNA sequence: TGCGCCAGCAGCTTGAACGGGGAGCTGTTTTTT.

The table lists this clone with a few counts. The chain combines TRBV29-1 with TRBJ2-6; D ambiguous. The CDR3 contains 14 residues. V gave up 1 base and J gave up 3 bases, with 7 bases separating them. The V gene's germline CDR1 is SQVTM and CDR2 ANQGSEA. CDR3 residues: CSVEGGVGANVLTF. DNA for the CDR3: TGCAGCGTTGAAGGAGGCGTTGGGGCCAACGTCCTGACTTTC.

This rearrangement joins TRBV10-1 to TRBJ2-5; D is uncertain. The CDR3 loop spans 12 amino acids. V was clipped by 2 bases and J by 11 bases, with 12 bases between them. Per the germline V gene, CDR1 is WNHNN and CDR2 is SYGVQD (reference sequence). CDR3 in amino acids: CASSETDQVQYF. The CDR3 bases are TGCGCCAGCAGTGAGACGGACCAGGTGCAGTACTTC.